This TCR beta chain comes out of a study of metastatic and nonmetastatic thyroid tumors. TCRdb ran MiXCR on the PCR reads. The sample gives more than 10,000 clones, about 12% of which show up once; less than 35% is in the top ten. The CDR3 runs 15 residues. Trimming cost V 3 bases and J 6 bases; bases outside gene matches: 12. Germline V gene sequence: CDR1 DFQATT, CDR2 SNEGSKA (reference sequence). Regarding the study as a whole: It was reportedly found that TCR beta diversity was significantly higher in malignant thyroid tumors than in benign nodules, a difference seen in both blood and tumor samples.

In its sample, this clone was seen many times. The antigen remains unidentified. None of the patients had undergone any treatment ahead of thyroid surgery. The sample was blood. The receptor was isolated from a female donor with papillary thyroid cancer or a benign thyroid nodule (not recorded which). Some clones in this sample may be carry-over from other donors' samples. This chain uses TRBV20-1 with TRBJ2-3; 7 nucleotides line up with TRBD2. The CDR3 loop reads CSARGTGGNLDTQYF. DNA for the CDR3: TGCAGTGCTAGGGGAACGGGGGGTAACTTGGATACGCAGTATTTT.